This TCR beta chain is drawn from a study of blood T cell repertoires in COVID-19. Original data processing: Estimates of nucleated cell counts were drawn from the amplification of reference gene primers. Assay: immunoSEQ multiplex PCR; the TCRdb copy retains only in-frame clones and omits some. V and J calls and clone size are those listed in that table; D and trimming were worked out from the DNA. Of about 74,000 clones in the sample, about 88% were seen once. This clonotype originated in a human donor in a cohort sampled during active COVID-19. Sample: peripheral blood.

CDR3 nucleotides: TGTGCCGGCGTAGTGGAGTTGGCCCACAATGAGCAGTTCTTC. Translating gives CAGVVELAHNEQFF. The V gene is TRBV12-1, the J gene TRBJ2-1; TRBD2 was called by the table and not checked on the DNA. TRBV12-1 is a documented pseudogene. The CDR3 contains 14 residues.